Presented here are 22 T cell receptor beta chains from one specimen sequenced in a study of blood T cell repertoires in COVID-19. TCRdb's table, derived via immunoSEQ multiplex PCR, lists solely in-frame clones and lacks some. This sample has approximately 110,000 clones, with approximately 85% found just once. The sequencing input was peripheral blood. Every receptor here comes from a human donor in a cohort sampled during active COVID-19.

The J gene is TRBJ1-5, the V gene TRBV7-9; tentative D call: TRBD1 (5 bases). This CDR3 has 16 residues. CDR1 SEHNR and CDR2 FQNEAQ come from the germline V gene (reference sequence). V was shortened by 1 base and J by 1 base, with 11 bases between the two germline ends. The CDR3 sequence is CASSLVSGDSNQPQHF. The DNA for the CDR3 is TGTGCCAGCAGCTTAGTTTCGGGGGACAGCAATCAGCCCCAGCATTTT.

The CDR3 sequence is CASSQGRAGGANQYF. The CDR3, as DNA: TGTGCCAGCAGCCAAGGACGTGCGGGGGGCGCGAATCAGTACTTC. The chain employs TRBV14 and TRBJ2-7; 8 nucleotides align to TRBD2. Germline V gene lookup returns CDR1 SGHDN and CDR2 FVKESK. The V segment lost 1 base and the J segment 10 bases; nucleotides outside the gene matches: 12. The CDR3 has 15 residues.

The rearrangement uses TRBV9 and TRBJ2-6; D is unclear. The CDR3 spans 15 residues. The V gene's germline CDR1 is SGDLS and CDR2 YYNGEE. V lost 0 bases, J lost 2 bases, and 6 bases lay in between. CDR3 nucleotides: TGTGCCAGCAGCGTAGGGGCACCTGGGGCCAACGTCCTGACTTTC. Its protein product is CASSVGAPGANVLTF.

This chain uses TRBV4-1 with TRBJ2-2; TRBD2 is a possible D gene (6 bases). The CDR3 is made up of 15 amino acids. Trimming stripped 1 base from V and 0 bases from J, with 6 bases between. The germline V gene encodes CDR1 MGHRA and CDR2 YSYEKL. CDR3 sequence (DNA): TGCGCCAGCAGCCAAGCGGGAGCGAACACCGGGGAGCTGTTTTTT. It translates to CASSQAGANTGELFF.

This chain links TRBV19 with TRBJ2-3, with TRBD2 matching over 9 bases. This CDR3 has 20 amino acids. Unmatched junction bases numbered 18, after V lost 5 bases and J lost 0 bases. Looked up from germline, CDR1 is LNHDA and CDR2 is SQIVND (reference sequence). As DNA, the CDR3 is TGTGCCAGTAGTGCTATGCTTAGCGGGAGCGCCGTTTCTAGCACAGATACGCAGTATTTT. Translation: CASSAMLSGSAVSSTDTQYF.

The gene calls are TRBV5-1 and TRBJ1-2; perhaps TRBD1 as D (6 bases). The V and J ends lost 4 bases and 6 bases respectively, with 13 bases between them. This CDR3 contains 13 residues. CDR1 is SGHRS and CDR2 is YFSETQ in the germline V gene. Written as DNA, the CDR3 is TGCGCCAGCAGCGAGGGACAAGGGGATGGCTACACCTTC. Its protein is CASSEGQGDGYTF.

The chain carries TRBV5-6 and TRBJ2-1; 12 bases agree with TRBD2. V shed 1 base, J shed 9 bases, and the junction held 5 bases outside the gene matches. This CDR3 spans 15 amino acids. CDR1 is SGHDT and CDR2 is YYEEEE in the germline V gene. CDR3 residues: CASSLSSGRVGEQFF. For the CDR3, the DNA is TGTGCCAGCAGCTTGTCTAGCGGGAGGGTCGGTGAGCAGTTCTTC.

The V call is TRBV2, the J call TRBJ2-7; D call uncertain. V gave up 6 bases and J gave up 5 bases, with 11 bases separating them. Germline CDR1 and CDR2: SNHLY and FYNNEI. This CDR3 spans 12 amino acids. CDR3 sequence: CASRRIADEQYF. In DNA form, the CDR3 reads TGTGCCAGCAGGAGGATAGCCGACGAGCAGTACTTC.

The V and J genes are TRBV5-6 and TRBJ2-1, with TRBD2 as a possible D gene (5 bases). Germline values: CDR1 SGHDT, CDR2 YYEEEE. The CDR3 contains 15 residues. V lost 0 bases and J 0 bases, leaving 7 bases between the germline ends. The CDR3 DNA reads TGTGCCAGCAGCTTGGGCGGGTCCTCCTACAATGAGCAGTTCTTC. It codes for CASSLGGSSYNEQFF.

This clone was detected a few times. This rearrangement joins TRBV2 to TRBJ1-2; no definite D call. Trimming stripped 6 bases from V and 3 bases from J, with 5 bases between. CDR3 length: 11 amino acids. CDR1 SNHLY and CDR2 FYNNEI come from the germline V gene. CDR3 in DNA: TGTGCCAGCAGCCCCGACTATGGCTACACCTTC. Amino acids: CASSPDYGYTF. Full variable domain (rest looked up from reference TRBV2 and TRBJ1-2): EPEVTQTPSHQVTQMGQEVILRCVPISNHLYFYWYRQILGQKVEFLVSFYNNEISEKSEIFDDQFSVERPDGSNFTLKIRSTKLEDSAMYFCASSPDYGYTFGSGTRLTVV.

There are a few counts of this clone. The rearrangement links TRBV6-6 to TRBJ1-1; a possible D gene is TRBD1 (5 bases). Deletions cut 6 bases from V and 1 base from J, with 18 bases between. CDR3 length equals 16 residues. Germline V lookup: CDR1 MNHNY, CDR2 SVGAGI (reference sequence). CDR3: CASRQSKGLQNTEAFF. CDR3 nucleotides: TGTGCCAGCAGACAATCTAAGGGGCTCCAGAACACTGAAGCTTTCTTT.

The gene calls are TRBV7-2 and TRBJ1-5; no clear D gene. The CDR3 covers 16 residues. The germline V gene encodes CDR1 SGHTA and CDR2 FQGNSA. V lost 0 bases and J 4 bases, leaving 13 bases between the germline ends. The CDR3: CASSLAPGGGNQPQHF. The CDR3 DNA is TGTGCCAGCAGCTTAGCCCCAGGTGGTGGTAATCAGCCCCAGCATTTT.

CDR3 bases: TGTGCCTGCTCTCCGGGCGGGACCCACGAGCAGTACTTC. It yields the protein CACSPGGTHEQYF. This chain links TRBV2 with TRBJ2-7, with D possibly TRBD2 on 6 matching bases. The germline V gene encodes CDR1 SNHLY and CDR2 FYNNEI. Trimming cost V 11 bases and J 5 bases, with 19 bases left between them. The CDR3 runs 13 residues.

Concerning this clone itself: The same CDR3 arises from other DNA sequences in this sample as well. The chain recombines TRBV18 with TRBJ1-2; D unresolved. Germline CDR1 and CDR2: KGHSH and LQKENI. Deletions cut 0 bases from V and 3 bases from J, with 5 bases between. The CDR3 extends over 13 amino acids. CDR3 in DNA: TGTGCCAGCTCACCACCGTCATACTATGGCTACACCTTC. It yields the protein CASSPPSYYGYTF. The variable domain in full, completed from reference TRBV18 and TRBJ1-2, reads NAGVMQNPRHLVRRRGQEARLRCSPMKGHSHVYWYRQLPEEGLKFMVYLQKENIIDESGMPKERFSAEFPKEGPSILRIQQVVRGDSAAYFCASSPPSYYGYTFGSGTRLTVV.

The J gene is TRBJ1-3, the V gene TRBV10-2; a weak D match, TRBD1 (5 bases). The V end lost 3 bases, the J end lost 2 bases, and 8 bases lay between the germline ends. The CDR3 is 14 residues long. The V gene's germline CDR1 is WSHSY and CDR2 SAAADI. In nucleotides, the CDR3 is TGCGCCAGCAGTGACAGGGTTCCTGGAAACACCATATATTTT. Encoded protein: CASSDRVPGNTIYF.

The chain combines TRBV28 with TRBJ1-6; 7 bases are a match to TRBD1. CDR1 and CDR2 from the germline V gene are MDHEN and SYDVKM. V was pared by 10 bases and J by 8 bases, with 5 bases of the junction left unmatched. This CDR3 comprises 12 residues. CDR3 loop: CATRQGDSPLHF. CDR3 DNA sequence: TGTGCCACCCGCCAGGGGGATTCACCCCTCCACTTT.

The chain employs TRBV27 and TRBJ2-7; 7 nucleotides align to TRBD2. This CDR3 spans 16 amino acids. V trimming: 1 base; J trimming: 1 base; junction bases outside the gene matches: 7. CDR1 and CDR2 (germline): MNHEY, SMNVEV (reference sequence). CDR3 DNA: TGTGCCAGCAGTTTATGGACGGGAGGCGGGTCCTACGAGCAGTACTTC. This translates into CASSLWTGGGSYEQYF.

The J gene is TRBJ2-1, the V gene TRBV5-1; tentatively, D is TRBD2 (6 bases). The CDR3 sequence is 16 residues long. The V end lost 4 bases, the J end lost 3 bases, and 17 bases lay between the germline ends. The germline gives CDR1 SGHRS, CDR2 YFSETQ. DNA for the CDR3: TGCGCCAGCAGCCCATCTACCGGGAGCGTCTACAATGAGCAGTTCTTC. This encodes CASSPSTGSVYNEQFF.

V is TRBV5-1 and J is TRBJ1-5; D possibly corresponds to TRBD1 (6 bases). There are 14 residues in the CDR3. Trimming cost V 0 bases and J 2 bases, with 6 bases left between them. CDR1 is SGHRS, CDR2 YFSETQ, per germline. The CDR3 loop reads CASSLAGGNQPQHF. The CDR3 coding sequence is TGCGCCAGCAGCTTGGCAGGGGGCAATCAGCCCCAGCATTTT. Complete variable domain (other parts from reference TRBV5-1 and TRBJ1-5): KAGVTQTPRYLIKTRGQQVTLSCSPISGHRSVSWYQQTPGQGLQFLFEYFSETQRNKGNFPGRFSGRQFSNSRSEMNVSTLELGDSALYLCASSLAGGNQPQHFGDGTRLSIL.

This chain links TRBV5-6 with TRBJ1-2; 7 bases map to TRBD1. The CDR3 sequence is 14 residues long. CDR1 SGHDT and CDR2 YYEEEE come from the germline V gene. The J segment lost 0 bases and the V segment lost 4 bases, leaving 3 bases of the junction unmatched. The CDR3 DNA is TGTGCCAGCAGCGTGACAGGGACTAACTATGGCTACACCTTC. Amino acid sequence: CASSVTGTNYGYTF. The full variable domain, completed using reference TRBV5-6 and TRBJ1-2, is DAGVTQSPTHLIKTRGQQVTLRCSPKSGHDTVSWYQQALGQGPQFIFQYYEEEERQRGNFPDRFSGHQFPNYSSELNVNALLLGDSALYLCASSVTGTNYGYTFGSGTRLTVV.

The chain uses TRBV18 and TRBJ2-7, with D perhaps matching TRBD2 (6 bases). Looked up from germline, CDR1 is KGHSH and CDR2 is LQKENI. Between the trimmed V and J ends, which lost 4 bases and 3 bases, there was a span of 10 bases. The length of the CDR3 is 13 residues. CDR3 region: CASSLLALYEQYF. The CDR3 coding sequence is TGTGCCAGCTCACTCCTAGCGCTCTACGAGCAGTACTTC.

The V and J genes are TRBV19 and TRBJ2-2; TRBD2 matches 7 bases. The V segment lost 7 bases and the J segment 7 bases; nucleotides outside the gene matches: 15. The germline gives CDR1 LNHDA, CDR2 SQIVND (reference sequence). The CDR3 is 16 amino acids. Written as DNA, the CDR3 is TGTGCCAGTATTAAACTAGCGACTAGGTTAGACGGGGAGCTGTTTTTT. This codes for CASIKLATRLDGELFF.